This T cell receptor beta chain was found in a study of T-cell memory formation after mild COVID-19. Notes on the study in general: The appearance of some responding clones in pre-infection memory suggested that cross-reactive memory joined. Contracting CD8+ clones were enriched in EMRA, CD4+ mainly in CM and EM. While clones contracting from day 15 to 85 were balanced between CD4 and CD8, later expanders leaned CD4+.

From the 5' RACE reads, TCRdb called clonotypes with MiXCR, one entry per CDR3 protein. This table holds 150,000 to 200,000 distinct CDR3 sequences, roughly 28% found once. Deletions cut 0 bases from V and 7 bases from J, with 18 bases between. CDR3 length: 17 residues. CDR1 and CDR2 (germline): LGHNA, YSLEER. Many counts were recorded for this clonotype. The target antigen is unknown. The chain links TRBV4-3 to TRBJ2-2; D call uncertain. The source of this sequence is an adult woman who had mild COVID-19 (a few samples of this study predate the infection). Cell type and time point are not known. Specimen: PBMCs or a T cell subset sorted from them (not recorded which). This chain's CDR3 is CASSQDLSSARGGELFF. CDR3 sequence (DNA): TGCGCCAGCAGCCAAGATCTATCCAGCGCCCGTGGCGGGGAGCTGTTTTTT.